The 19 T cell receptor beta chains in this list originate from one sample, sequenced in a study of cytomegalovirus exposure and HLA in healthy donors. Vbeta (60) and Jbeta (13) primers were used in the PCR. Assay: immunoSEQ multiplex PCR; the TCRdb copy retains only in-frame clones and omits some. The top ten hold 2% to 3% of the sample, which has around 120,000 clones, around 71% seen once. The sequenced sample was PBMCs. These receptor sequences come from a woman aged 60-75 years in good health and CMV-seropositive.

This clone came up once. This CDR3 is CASIHPGLGPDTQYF. CDR3 nucleotides: TGTGCCAGCATACACCCGGGACTAGGACCAGATACGCAGTATTTT. The chain carries TRBV2 and TRBJ2-3, with 8 nucleotides matching TRBD2. V trimming: 7 bases; J trimming: 4 bases; junction bases outside the gene matches: 10. CDR1 and CDR2 from the germline V gene are SNHLY and FYNNEI. The CDR3 has 15 residues.

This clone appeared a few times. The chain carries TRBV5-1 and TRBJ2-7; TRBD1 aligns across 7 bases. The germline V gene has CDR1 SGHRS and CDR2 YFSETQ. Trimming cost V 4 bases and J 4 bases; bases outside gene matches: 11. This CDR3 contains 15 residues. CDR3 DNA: TGCGCCAGCAGCCCAGACAGGGTGGGGCCTTACGAGCAGTACTTC. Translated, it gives CASSPDRVGPYEQYF. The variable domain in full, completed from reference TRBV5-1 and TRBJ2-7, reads KAGVTQTPRYLIKTRGQQVTLSCSPISGHRSVSWYQQTPGQGLQFLFEYFSETQRNKGNFPGRFSGRQFSNSRSEMNVSTLELGDSALYLCASSPDRVGPYEQYFGPGTRLTVT.

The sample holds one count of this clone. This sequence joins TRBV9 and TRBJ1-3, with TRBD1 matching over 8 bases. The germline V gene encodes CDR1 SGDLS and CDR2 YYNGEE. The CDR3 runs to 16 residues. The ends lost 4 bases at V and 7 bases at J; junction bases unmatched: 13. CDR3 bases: TGTGCCAGCAGCTATGAAGGGGGGACAGGACGCAACACCATATATTTT. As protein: CASSYEGGTGRNTIYF.

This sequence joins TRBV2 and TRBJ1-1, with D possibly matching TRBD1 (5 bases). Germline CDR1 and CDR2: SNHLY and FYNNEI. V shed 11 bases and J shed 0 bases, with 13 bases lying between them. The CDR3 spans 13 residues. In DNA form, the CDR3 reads TGTGCCGGCTCACGACAGATGAACACTGAAGCTTTCTTT. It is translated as CAGSRQMNTEAFF.

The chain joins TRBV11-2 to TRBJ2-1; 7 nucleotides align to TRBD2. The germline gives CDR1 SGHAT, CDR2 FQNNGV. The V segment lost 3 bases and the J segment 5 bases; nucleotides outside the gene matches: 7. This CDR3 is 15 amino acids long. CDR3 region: CASSFRGAGDNEQFF. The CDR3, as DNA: TGTGCCAGCAGCTTCCGTGGGGCGGGGGACAATGAGCAGTTCTTC.

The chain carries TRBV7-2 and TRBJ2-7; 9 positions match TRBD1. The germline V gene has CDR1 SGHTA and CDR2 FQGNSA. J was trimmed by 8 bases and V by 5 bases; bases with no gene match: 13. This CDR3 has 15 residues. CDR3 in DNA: TGTGCCAGCAGCCTAGGCGGACAGGGGCTGGCGAAGCAGTACTTC. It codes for CASSLGGQGLAKQYF.

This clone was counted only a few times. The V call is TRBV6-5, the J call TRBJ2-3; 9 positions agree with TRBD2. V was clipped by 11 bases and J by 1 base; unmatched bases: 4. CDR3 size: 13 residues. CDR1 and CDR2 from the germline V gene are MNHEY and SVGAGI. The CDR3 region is CACIAGGTDTQYF. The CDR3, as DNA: TGTGCCTGTATAGCGGGGGGCACAGATACGCAGTATTTT.

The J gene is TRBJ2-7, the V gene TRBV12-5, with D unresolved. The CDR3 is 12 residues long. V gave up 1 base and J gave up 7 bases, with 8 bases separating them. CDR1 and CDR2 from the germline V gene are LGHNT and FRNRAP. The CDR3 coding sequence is TGTGCTAGTGGTTTGGGTGCCGGGGAGCAGTACTTC. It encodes CASGLGAGEQYF.

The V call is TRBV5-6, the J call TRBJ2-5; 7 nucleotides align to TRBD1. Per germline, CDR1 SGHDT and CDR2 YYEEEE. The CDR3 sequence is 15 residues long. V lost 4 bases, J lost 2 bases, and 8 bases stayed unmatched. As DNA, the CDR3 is TGTGCCAGCAGCCGAAAAGGGACAGCGCAAGAGACCCAGTACTTC. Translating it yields CASSRKGTAQETQYF.

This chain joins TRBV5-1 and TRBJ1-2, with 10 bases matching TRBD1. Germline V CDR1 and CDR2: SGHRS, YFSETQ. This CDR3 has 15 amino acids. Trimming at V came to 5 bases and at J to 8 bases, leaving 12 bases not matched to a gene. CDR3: CASRVGGQGPDGYTF. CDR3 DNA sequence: TGCGCCAGCAGGGTAGGGGGACAGGGGCCCGACGGCTACACCTTC.

CDR3 sequence (DNA): TGTGCCACCAGCGTTGGCGAAAAACTGTTTTTT. It translates to CATSVGEKLFF. The gene calls are TRBV15 and TRBJ1-4; D not certain. This CDR3 is built from 11 residues. Trimming cost V 5 bases and J 8 bases, with 6 bases left between them. The germline gives CDR1 LNHNV, CDR2 YYDKDF (reference sequence).

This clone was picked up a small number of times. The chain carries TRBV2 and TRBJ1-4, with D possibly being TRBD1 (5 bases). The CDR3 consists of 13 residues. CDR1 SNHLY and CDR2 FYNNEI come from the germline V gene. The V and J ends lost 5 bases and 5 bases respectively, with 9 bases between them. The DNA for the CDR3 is TGTGCCAGCAGTTGGGGCCCGAATGAAAAACTGTTTTTT. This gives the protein CASSWGPNEKLFF.

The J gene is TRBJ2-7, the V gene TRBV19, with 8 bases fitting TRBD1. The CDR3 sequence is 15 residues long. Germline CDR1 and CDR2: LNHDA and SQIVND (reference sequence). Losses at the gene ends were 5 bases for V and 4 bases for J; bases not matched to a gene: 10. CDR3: CASSDQDRVSYEQYF. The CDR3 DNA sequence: TGTGCCAGTAGTGATCAGGACAGGGTATCTTACGAGCAGTACTTC.

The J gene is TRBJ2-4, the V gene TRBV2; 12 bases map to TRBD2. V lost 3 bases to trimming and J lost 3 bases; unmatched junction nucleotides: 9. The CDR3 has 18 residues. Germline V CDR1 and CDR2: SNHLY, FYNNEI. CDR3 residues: CASSDLAGGQWGKNIQYF. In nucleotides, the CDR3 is TGTGCCAGCAGTGATCTAGCGGGGGGGCAATGGGGCAAAAACATTCAGTACTTC. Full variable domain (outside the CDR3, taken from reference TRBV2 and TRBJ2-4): EPEVTQTPSHQVTQMGQEVILRCVPISNHLYFYWYRQILGQKVEFLVSFYNNEISEKSEIFDDQFSVERPDGSNFTLKIRSTKLEDSAMYFCASSDLAGGQWGKNIQYFGAGTRLSVL.

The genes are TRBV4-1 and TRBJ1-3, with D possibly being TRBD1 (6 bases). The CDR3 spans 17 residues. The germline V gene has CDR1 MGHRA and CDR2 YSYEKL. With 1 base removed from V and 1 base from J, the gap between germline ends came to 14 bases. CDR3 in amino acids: CASSQGTVQGSGNTIYF. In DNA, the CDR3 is TGCGCCAGCAGCCAAGGTACGGTACAGGGATCTGGAAACACCATATATTTT.

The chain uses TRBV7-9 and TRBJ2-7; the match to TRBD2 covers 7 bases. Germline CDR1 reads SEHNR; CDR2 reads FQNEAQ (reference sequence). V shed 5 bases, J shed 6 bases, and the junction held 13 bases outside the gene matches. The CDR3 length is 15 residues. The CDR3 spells CASSPRGGGSIEQYF. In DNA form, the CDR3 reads TGTGCCAGCAGCCCACGGGGCGGGGGTTCTATCGAGCAGTACTTC.

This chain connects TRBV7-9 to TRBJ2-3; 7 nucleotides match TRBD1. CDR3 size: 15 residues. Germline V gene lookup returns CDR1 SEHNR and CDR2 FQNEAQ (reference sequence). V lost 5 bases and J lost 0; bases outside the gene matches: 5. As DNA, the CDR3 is TGTGCCAGCAGCGGACGGGACAGAAGCACAGATACGCAGTATTTT. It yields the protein CASSGRDRSTDTQYF.

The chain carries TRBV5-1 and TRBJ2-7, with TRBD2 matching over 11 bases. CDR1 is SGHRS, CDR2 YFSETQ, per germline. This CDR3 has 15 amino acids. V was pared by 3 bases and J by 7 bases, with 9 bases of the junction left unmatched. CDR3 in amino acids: CASSWGSGGAEEQYF. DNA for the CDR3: TGCGCCAGCAGCTGGGGTAGCGGGGGGGCAGAGGAGCAGTACTTC.

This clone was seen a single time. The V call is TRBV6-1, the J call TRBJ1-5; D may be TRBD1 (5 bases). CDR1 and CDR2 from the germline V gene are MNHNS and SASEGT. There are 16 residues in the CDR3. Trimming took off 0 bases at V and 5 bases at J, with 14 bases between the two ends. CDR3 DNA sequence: TGTGCCAGCAGTGAAGCTACTGGACATTTTTATCAGCCCCAGCATTTT. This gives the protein CASSEATGHFYQPQHF.